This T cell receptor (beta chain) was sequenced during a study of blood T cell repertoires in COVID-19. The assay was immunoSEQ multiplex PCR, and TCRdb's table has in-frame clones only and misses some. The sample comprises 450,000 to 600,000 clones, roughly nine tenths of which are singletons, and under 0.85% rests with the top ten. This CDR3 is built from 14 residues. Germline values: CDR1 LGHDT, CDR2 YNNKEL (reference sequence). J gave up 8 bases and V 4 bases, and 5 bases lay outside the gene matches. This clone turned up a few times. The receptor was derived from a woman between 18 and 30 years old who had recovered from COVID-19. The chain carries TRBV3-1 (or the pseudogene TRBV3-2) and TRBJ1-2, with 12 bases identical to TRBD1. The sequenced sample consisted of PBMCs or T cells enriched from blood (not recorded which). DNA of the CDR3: TGTGCCAGCAGCCCCTCCGGGACAGGGGGCGGCTACACCTTC. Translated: CASSPSGTGGGYTF.